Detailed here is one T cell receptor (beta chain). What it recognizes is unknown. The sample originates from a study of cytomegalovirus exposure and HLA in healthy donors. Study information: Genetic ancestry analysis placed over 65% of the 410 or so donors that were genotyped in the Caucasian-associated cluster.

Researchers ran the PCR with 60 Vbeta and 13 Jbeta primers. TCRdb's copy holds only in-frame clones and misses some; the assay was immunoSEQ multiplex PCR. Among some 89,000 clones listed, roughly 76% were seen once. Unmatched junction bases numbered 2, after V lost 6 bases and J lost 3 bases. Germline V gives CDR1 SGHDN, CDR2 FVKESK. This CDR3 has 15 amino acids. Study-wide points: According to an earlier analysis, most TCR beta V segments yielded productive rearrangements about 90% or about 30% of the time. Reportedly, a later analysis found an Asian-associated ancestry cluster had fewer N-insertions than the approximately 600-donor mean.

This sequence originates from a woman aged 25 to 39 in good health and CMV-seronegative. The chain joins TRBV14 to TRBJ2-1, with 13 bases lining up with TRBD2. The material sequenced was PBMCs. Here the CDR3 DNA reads TGTGCCAGCAGTCGACTAGCGGGAGGCTACAATGAGCAGTTCTTC. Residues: CASSRLAGGYNEQFF.